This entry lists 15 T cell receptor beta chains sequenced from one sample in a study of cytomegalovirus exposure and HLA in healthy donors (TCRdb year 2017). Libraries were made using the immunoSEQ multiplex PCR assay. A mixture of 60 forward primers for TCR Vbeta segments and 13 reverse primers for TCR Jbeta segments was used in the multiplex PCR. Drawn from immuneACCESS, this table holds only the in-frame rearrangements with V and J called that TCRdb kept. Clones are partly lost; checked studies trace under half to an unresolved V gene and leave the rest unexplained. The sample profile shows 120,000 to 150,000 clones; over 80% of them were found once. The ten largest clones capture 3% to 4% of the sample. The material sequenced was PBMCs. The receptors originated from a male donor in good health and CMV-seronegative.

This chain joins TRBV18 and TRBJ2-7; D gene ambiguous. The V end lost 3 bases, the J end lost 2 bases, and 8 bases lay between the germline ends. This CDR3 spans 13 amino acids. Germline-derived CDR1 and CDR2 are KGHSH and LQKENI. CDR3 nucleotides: TGTGCCAGCTCACCGGCAACCACCTACGAGCAGTACTTC. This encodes CASSPATTYEQYF.

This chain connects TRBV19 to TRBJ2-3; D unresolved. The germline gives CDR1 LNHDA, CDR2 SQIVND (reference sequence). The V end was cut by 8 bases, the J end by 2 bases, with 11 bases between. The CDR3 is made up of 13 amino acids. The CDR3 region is CASENSYTDTQYF. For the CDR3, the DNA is TGTGCCAGTGAAAACTCTTACACAGATACGCAGTATTTT. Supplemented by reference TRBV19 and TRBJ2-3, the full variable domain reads DGGITQSPKYLFRKEGQNVTLSCEQNLNHDAMYWYRQDPGQGLRLIYYSQIVNDFQKGDIAEGYSVSREKKESFPLTVTSAQKNPTAFYLCASENSYTDTQYFGPGTRLTVL.

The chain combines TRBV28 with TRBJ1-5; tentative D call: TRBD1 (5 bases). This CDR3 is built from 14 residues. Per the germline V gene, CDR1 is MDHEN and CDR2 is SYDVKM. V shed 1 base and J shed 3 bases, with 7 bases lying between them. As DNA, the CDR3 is TGTGCCAGCAGTTTATCGGGGGACAATCAGCCCCAGCATTTT. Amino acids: CASSLSGDNQPQHF.

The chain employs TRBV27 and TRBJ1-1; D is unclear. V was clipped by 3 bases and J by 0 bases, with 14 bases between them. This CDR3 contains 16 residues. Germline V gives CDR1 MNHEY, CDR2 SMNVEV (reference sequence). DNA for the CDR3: TGTGCCAGCAGTTTTGGGCCAAGCGGAATGAACACTGAAGCTTTCTTT. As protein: CASSFGPSGMNTEAFF.

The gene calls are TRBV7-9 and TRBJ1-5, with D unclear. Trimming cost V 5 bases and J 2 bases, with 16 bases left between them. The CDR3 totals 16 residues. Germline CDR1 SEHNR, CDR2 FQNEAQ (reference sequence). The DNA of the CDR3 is TGTGCCAGCAGCCGCGGTGGGCCAGCGGGCAATCAGCCCCAGCATTTT. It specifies CASSRGGPAGNQPQHF. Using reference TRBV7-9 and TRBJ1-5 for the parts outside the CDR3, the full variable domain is DTGVSQNPRHKITKRGQNVTFRCDPISEHNRLYWYRQTLGQGPEFLTYFQNEAQLEKSRLLSDRFSAERPKGSFSTLEIQRTEQGDSAMYLCASSRGGPAGNQPQHFGDGTRLSIL.

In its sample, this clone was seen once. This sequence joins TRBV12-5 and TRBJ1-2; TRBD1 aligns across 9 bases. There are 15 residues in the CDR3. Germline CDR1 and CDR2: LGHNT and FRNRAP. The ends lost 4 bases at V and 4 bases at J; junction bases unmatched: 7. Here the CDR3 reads CASGSTGTGTYGYTF. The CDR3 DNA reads TGTGCTAGTGGTTCGACCGGGACAGGGACCTATGGCTACACCTTC. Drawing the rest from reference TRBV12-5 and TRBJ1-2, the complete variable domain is DARVTQTPRHKVTEMGQEVTMRCQPILGHNTVFWYRQTMMQGLELLAYFRNRAPLDDSGMPKDRFSAEMPDATLATLKIQPSEPRDSAVYFCASGSTGTGTYGYTFGSGTRLTVV.

CDR3 sequence: CASSPPLGQGPNYGYTF. As DNA, the CDR3 is TGTGCCAGCAGCCCACCCCTGGGGCAGGGGCCGAACTATGGCTACACCTTC. The chain is built from TRBV5-6 and TRBJ1-2; TRBD1 is a possible D gene (6 bases). The CDR3 has 17 residues. V lost 4 bases to trimming and J lost 2 bases, with 21 bases between them. Germline CDR1 is SGHDT and CDR2 is YYEEEE.

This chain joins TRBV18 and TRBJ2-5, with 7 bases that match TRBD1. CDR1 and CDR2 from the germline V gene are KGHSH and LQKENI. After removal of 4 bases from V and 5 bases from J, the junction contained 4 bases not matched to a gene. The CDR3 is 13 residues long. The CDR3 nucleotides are TGTGCCAGCTCACTCATGACAGGGGAGACCCAGTACTTC. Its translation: CASSLMTGETQYF.

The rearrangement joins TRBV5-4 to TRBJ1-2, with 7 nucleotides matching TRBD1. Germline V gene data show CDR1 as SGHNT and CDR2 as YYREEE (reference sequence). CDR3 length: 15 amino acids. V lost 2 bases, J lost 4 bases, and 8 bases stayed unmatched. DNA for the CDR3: TGTGCCAGCAGCTTAGTCGACAGGGAGAGCTATGGCTACACCTTC. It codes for CASSLVDRESYGYTF. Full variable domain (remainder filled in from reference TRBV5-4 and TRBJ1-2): ETGVTQSPTHLIKTRGQQVTLRCSSQSGHNTVSWYQQALGQGPQFIFQYYREEENGRGNFPPRFSGLQFPNYSSELNVNALELDDSALYLCASSLVDRESYGYTFGSGTRLTVV.

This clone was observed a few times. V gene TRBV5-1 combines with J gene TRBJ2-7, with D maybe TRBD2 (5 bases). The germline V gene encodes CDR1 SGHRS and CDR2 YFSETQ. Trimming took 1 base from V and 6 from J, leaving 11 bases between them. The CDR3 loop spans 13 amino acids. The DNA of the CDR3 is TGCGCCAGCAGCTTGAAACGGGATAGCGAGCAGTACTTC. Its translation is CASSLKRDSEQYF.

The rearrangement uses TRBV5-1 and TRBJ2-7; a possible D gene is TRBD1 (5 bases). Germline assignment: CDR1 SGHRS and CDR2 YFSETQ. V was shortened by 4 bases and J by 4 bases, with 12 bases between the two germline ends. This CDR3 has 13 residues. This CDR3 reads CASSTHQGYEQYF. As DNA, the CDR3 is TGCGCCAGCAGCACCCACCAGGGTTACGAGCAGTACTTC. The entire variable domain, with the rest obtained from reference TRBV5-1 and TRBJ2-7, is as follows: KAGVTQTPRYLIKTRGQQVTLSCSPISGHRSVSWYQQTPGQGLQFLFEYFSETQRNKGNFPGRFSGRQFSNSRSEMNVSTLELGDSALYLCASSTHQGYEQYFGPGTRLTVT.

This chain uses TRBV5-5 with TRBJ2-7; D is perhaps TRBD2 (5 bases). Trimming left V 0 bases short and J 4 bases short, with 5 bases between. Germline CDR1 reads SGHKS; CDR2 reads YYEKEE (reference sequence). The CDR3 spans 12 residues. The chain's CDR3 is CASSLGGYEQYF. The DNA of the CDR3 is TGTGCCAGCAGCTTGGGAGGGTACGAGCAGTACTTC.

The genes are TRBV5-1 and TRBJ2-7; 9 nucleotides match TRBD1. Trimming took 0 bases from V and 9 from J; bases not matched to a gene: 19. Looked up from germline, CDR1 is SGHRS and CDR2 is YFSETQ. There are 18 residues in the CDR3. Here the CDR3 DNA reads TGCGCCAGCAGCTTGGAGGGGATCGCCGGGACAGGGCGTCGGACGCAGTACTTC. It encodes CASSLEGIAGTGRRTQYF.

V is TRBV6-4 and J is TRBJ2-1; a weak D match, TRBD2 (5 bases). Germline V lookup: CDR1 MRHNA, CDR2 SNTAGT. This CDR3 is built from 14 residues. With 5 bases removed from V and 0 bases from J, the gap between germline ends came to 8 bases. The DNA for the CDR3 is TGTGCCAGCAGTTTGGGGAGCTCCTACAATGAGCAGTTCTTC. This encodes CASSLGSSYNEQFF.

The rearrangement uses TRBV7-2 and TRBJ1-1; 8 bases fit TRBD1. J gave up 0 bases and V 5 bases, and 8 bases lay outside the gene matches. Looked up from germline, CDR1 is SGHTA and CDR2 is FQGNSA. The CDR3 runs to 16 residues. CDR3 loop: CASSLGTGIMNTEAFF. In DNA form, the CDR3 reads TGTGCCAGCAGCCTTGGGACAGGAATCATGAACACTGAAGCTTTCTTT.